Shown below are 30 T cell receptor beta chains from a single sample sequenced in a study of blood T cell repertoires in COVID-19. TCRdb keeps only in-frame clones here, not all; method: immunoSEQ multiplex PCR. The sample lists hundreds of thousands of clones; just over 85% were seen once. The specimen was peripheral blood. The receptors here all came from a woman younger than 45 with active or convalescent COVID-19.

This clone was detected once. The J gene is TRBJ1-6, the V gene TRBV18; D is perhaps TRBD1 (5 bases). V was trimmed by 5 bases and J by 8 bases, leaving 13 bases between them. CDR1 is KGHSH and CDR2 is LQKENI in the germline V gene. The CDR3 runs to 14 residues. The CDR3 loop reads CASSTDTPHSPLHF. CDR3 DNA: TGTGCCAGCTCAACGGACACCCCACATTCACCCCTCCACTTT.

Only a few counts were recorded for this clone. This chain links TRBV29-1 with TRBJ1-1; 9 bases align to TRBD1. Germline CDR1 SQVTM, CDR2 ANQGSEA. The CDR3 spans 11 residues. The V segment lost 4 bases and the J segment 10 bases; nucleotides outside the gene matches: 4. This CDR3 is CSVGDREGAFF. The DNA of the CDR3 is TGCAGCGTTGGGGACAGGGAGGGAGCTTTCTTT.

V is TRBV7-9 and J is TRBJ2-5; 9 bases align to TRBD1. Germline CDR1 and CDR2: SEHNR and FQNEAQ (reference sequence). V lost 1 base to trimming and J lost 7 bases; unmatched junction nucleotides: 7. The length of the CDR3 is 15 residues. The chain's CDR3 is CASSLGTGVWVTQYF. The CDR3 coding sequence is TGTGCCAGCAGCTTAGGGACAGGGGTTTGGGTGACCCAGTACTTC.

V is TRBV5-5 and J is TRBJ2-6; no clear D. Germline V gene sequence: CDR1 SGHKS, CDR2 YYEKEE (reference sequence). CDR3 length: 16 amino acids. V was cut by 0 bases and J by 0 bases, with 7 bases left in between. The CDR3 DNA follows: TGTGCCAGCAGCTTGGCCCTCTTCTCTGGGGCCAACGTCCTGACTTTC. Encoded protein: CASSLALFSGANVLTF.

The chain combines TRBV5-5 with TRBJ2-7, with TRBD2 identical over 8 bases. Germline CDR1 and CDR2: SGHKS and YYEKEE (reference sequence). CDR3 size: 13 residues. The J segment lost 1 base and the V segment lost 4 bases, leaving 1 base of the junction unmatched. CDR3 coding DNA: TGTGCCAGCAGCCCGGGGGGGTCCTACGAGCAGTACTTC. Translation gives CASSPGGSYEQYF.

The V call is TRBV7-6, the J call TRBJ2-5, with D hard to call. The V end lost 1 base, the J end lost 2 bases, and 14 bases lay between the germline ends. CDR3 length equals 16 residues. Germline V gene data show CDR1 as SGHVS and CDR2 as FNYEAQ. The CDR3 protein is CASSLVKARGQETQYF. In nucleotides, the CDR3 is TGTGCCAGCAGCTTAGTGAAAGCGCGTGGGCAAGAGACCCAGTACTTC. Together with reference TRBV7-6 and TRBJ2-5, the CDR3 gives the full variable domain: GAGVSQSPRYKVTKRGQDVALRCDPISGHVSLYWYRQALGQGPEFLTYFNYEAQQDKSGLPNDRFSAERPEGSISTLTIQRTEQRDSAMYRCASSLVKARGQETQYFGPGTRLLVL.

CDR3: CASSQGVQGSYNEQFF. CDR3 nucleotide sequence: TGCGCCAGCAGCCAAGGGGTACAGGGGTCCTACAATGAGCAGTTCTTC. V gene TRBV4-1 combines with J gene TRBJ2-1, with 7 bases fitting TRBD1. Germline V gene sequence: CDR1 MGHRA, CDR2 YSYEKL. This CDR3 is built from 16 residues. With 1 base clipped from V and 1 base from J, the junction kept 4 bases outside the gene matches.

Only one count was recorded for this clone. The V call is TRBV19, the J call TRBJ2-3; the D is unclear. The CDR3 totals 15 residues. The V and J ends lost 3 bases and 0 bases respectively, with 10 bases between them. Germline V gene sequence: CDR1 LNHDA, CDR2 SQIVND (reference sequence). CDR3 nucleotides: TGTGCCAGTAGTATTAGCAGCTCTAGCACAGATACGCAGTATTTT. Its translation: CASSISSSSTDTQYF.

CDR3 nucleotide sequence: TGTGCCAGTAGTATACAGGGGGGAAATTCACCCCTCCACTTT. Protein product: CASSIQGGNSPLHF. The chain combines TRBV19 with TRBJ1-6, with 7 positions matching TRBD1. This CDR3 has 14 residues. Germline lookup yields CDR1 LNHDA and CDR2 SQIVND (reference sequence). V trimming: 2 bases; J trimming: 7 bases; junction bases outside the gene matches: 2.

The rearrangement uses TRBV6-5 and TRBJ1-6; 7 positions match TRBD1. With 7 bases clipped from V and 8 bases from J, the junction kept 8 bases outside the gene matches. There are 14 residues in the CDR3. Germline lookup yields CDR1 MNHEY and CDR2 SVGAGI. In DNA form, the CDR3 reads TGTGCCAGCACCCGGGACAGAAAGGATTCACCCCTCCACTTT. It yields the protein CASTRDRKDSPLHF.

The rearrangement joins TRBV6-1 to TRBJ1-2, with TRBD1 as a possible D gene (5 bases). CDR1 and CDR2 (germline): MNHNS, SASEGT. Between the trimmed V and J ends, which lost 2 bases and 0 bases, there was a span of 7 bases. This CDR3 comprises 14 residues. This CDR3 reads CASSEWGANYGYTF. The CDR3 bases are TGTGCCAGCAGTGAATGGGGGGCTAACTATGGCTACACCTTC.

As for this clone: This sample also contains other DNA sequences that code for the same CDR3. The chain combines TRBV30 with TRBJ1-5; no firm D call. The germline V gene has CDR1 GTSNPN and CDR2 SVGIG (reference sequence). The V end lost 0 bases, the J end lost 2 bases, and 5 bases lay between the germline ends. This CDR3 contains 13 residues. The CDR3 sequence is CAWSVRGNQPQHF. In DNA, the CDR3 is TGTGCCTGGAGTGTACGAGGCAATCAGCCCCAGCATTTT.

The chain is built from TRBV2 and TRBJ1-2; tentative D call: TRBD1 (6 bases). Germline assignment: CDR1 SNHLY and CDR2 FYNNEI. This CDR3 has 13 amino acids. V lost 7 bases and J lost 7, with 16 bases in between. In DNA form, the CDR3 reads TGTGCCAGCACTTTCTCTGGGGGCACTGGCTACACCTTC. As protein: CASTFSGGTGYTF.

The V gene is TRBV6-2 or TRBV6-3, the J gene TRBJ2-3; 13 bases match TRBD2. From germline, CDR1 is MNHEY and CDR2 SVGEGT. The CDR3 totals 17 residues. V lost 0 bases and J lost 5; bases outside the gene matches: 5. The CDR3 is CASSYSGGLAGQDTQYF. DNA for the CDR3: TGTGCCAGCAGTTACTCTGGGGGACTAGCGGGGCAAGATACGCAGTATTTT.

This rearrangement joins TRBV10-3 to TRBJ1-1, with D perhaps TRBD1 (6 bases). This CDR3 has 15 residues. Germline CDR1 reads ENHRY; CDR2 reads SYGVKD. The ends were cut back, 4 bases at V and 1 base at J, with 13 bases in the middle. CDR3 sequence reads: CAISAIQGPNTEAFF. In DNA, the CDR3 is TGTGCCATCAGTGCCATACAGGGACCGAACACTGAAGCTTTCTTT.

There are a few counts of this clone. The chain uses TRBV10-3 and TRBJ1-2; a weak D match, TRBD1 (5 bases). CDR1 ENHRY and CDR2 SYGVKD come from the germline V gene. The CDR3 runs to 17 residues. V was cut by 3 bases and J by 4 bases, with 21 bases left in between. This CDR3 is CAISEVGRKNGGYGYTF. The CDR3 coding sequence is TGTGCCATCAGTGAAGTGGGACGGAAGAACGGGGGCTATGGCTACACCTTC.

The sample holds one count of this clone. The chain joins TRBV9 to TRBJ1-3; the D gene is possibly TRBD1 (5 bases). The germline V gene encodes CDR1 SGDLS and CDR2 YYNGEE. The CDR3 loop spans 15 amino acids. V shed 3 bases and J shed 0 bases, with 10 bases lying between them. Written as DNA, the CDR3 is TGTGCCAGCAGCGAAAGGGGAAACTCTGGAAACACCATATATTTT. This encodes CASSERGNSGNTIYF. Based on the CDR3 plus reference TRBV9 and TRBJ1-3, the full variable domain is DSGVTQTPKHLITATGQRVTLRCSPRSGDLSVYWYQQSLDQGLQFLIQYYNGEERAKGNILERFSAQQFPDLHSELNLSSLELGDSALYFCASSERGNSGNTIYFGEGSWLTVV.

This clone was recorded only once. J is TRBJ1-3 and V is TRBV5-6, with a tentative D call TRBD1 (6 bases). The germline CDR1 and CDR2 sequences are SGHDT and YYEEEE. The CDR3 sequence is 14 residues long. V lost 3 bases to trimming and J lost 2 bases, with 9 bases between them. CDR3 protein: CASSWTETGNTIYF. The CDR3 DNA reads as TGTGCCAGCAGCTGGACAGAAACTGGAAACACCATATATTTT.

CDR3 loop: CSARDSGYEQYF. CDR3 nucleotides: TGCAGCGCCAGGGACAGCGGTTACGAGCAGTACTTC. V is TRBV29-1 and J is TRBJ2-7, with 7 bases lining up with TRBD1. Per the germline V gene, CDR1 is SQVTM and CDR2 is ANQGSEA. V was pared by 7 bases and J by 4 bases, with 7 bases of the junction left unmatched. This CDR3 has 12 residues.

The rearrangement uses TRBV6-6 and TRBJ1-6; 7 positions match TRBD1. Germline-derived CDR1 and CDR2 are MNHNY and SVGAGI (reference sequence). This CDR3 region has 15 residues. The ends lost 6 bases at V and 8 bases at J; junction bases unmatched: 10. DNA for the CDR3: TGTGCCAGCAGGCCGGCCGACAGGGTTGATTCACCCCTCCACTTT. Its protein is CASRPADRVDSPLHF.

As for this clone: The junction shows a germline mismatch at one end, possibly a read error. This chain links TRBV7-9 with TRBJ2-5; D call uncertain. The CDR3 sequence is 13 residues long. Germline V CDR1 and CDR2: SEHNR, FQNEAQ (reference sequence). The CDR3 region is CASRLVVGETQYF. The CDR3 region has the DNA TGTGCCAGCAGATTAGTTGTCGGAGAGACCCAGTACTTC.

The rearrangement joins TRBV6-5 to TRBJ1-1; perhaps TRBD1 as D (5 bases). The germline V gene encodes CDR1 MNHEY and CDR2 SVGAGI. The CDR3 runs 12 residues. V lost 11 bases to trimming and J lost 4 bases, with 14 bases between them. CDR3 sequence: CAVKRGLTEAFF. The CDR3 bases are TGTGCCGTAAAAAGGGGCCTCACTGAAGCTTTCTTT.

The CDR3 sequence is CASGGQGGDTGELFF. The CDR3 DNA is TGCGCCAGCGGTGGACAGGGAGGGGACACCGGGGAGCTGTTTTTT. The chain is built from TRBV5-1 and TRBJ2-2; perhaps TRBD1 as D (8 bases). Germline CDR1 and CDR2: SGHRS and YFSETQ. The CDR3 consists of 15 residues. Trimming cost V 7 bases and J 3 bases, with 16 bases left between them.

In this sample, this clone turned up a few times. This chain connects TRBV2 to TRBJ1-2; D perhaps matches TRBD1 (6 bases). V was pared by 3 bases and J by 0 bases, with 11 bases between. The CDR3 runs 15 residues. CDR1 and CDR2 from the germline V gene are SNHLY and FYNNEI. CDR3 protein: CASSEGAPTNYGYTF. The CDR3 nucleotides are TGTGCCAGCAGTGAGGGGGCTCCGACTAACTATGGCTACACCTTC.

CDR3 bases: TGTGCCAGCAGTGAACAGGGGGCAGGTTATGGCTACACCTTC. Protein sequence: CASSEQGAGYGYTF. V is TRBV2 and J is TRBJ1-2, with 8 nucleotides matching TRBD1. The germline gives CDR1 SNHLY, CDR2 FYNNEI. V was clipped by 2 bases and J by 5 bases; unmatched bases: 4. This CDR3 is built from 14 residues.

This clone has only a few counts. The V and J genes are TRBV5-1 and TRBJ1-5; 8 bases fit TRBD1. The V gene end was trimmed by 0 bases and the J gene end by 7 bases; junction bases not matched to a gene: 9. From germline, CDR1 is SGHRS and CDR2 YFSETQ. The CDR3 runs 16 residues. For the CDR3, the DNA is TGCGCCAGCAGCTTGGGGACCACAGGGGGATCGCAGCCCCAGCATTTT. Protein sequence: CASSLGTTGGSQPQHF. Together with reference TRBV5-1 and TRBJ1-5, the CDR3 gives the full variable domain: KAGVTQTPRYLIKTRGQQVTLSCSPISGHRSVSWYQQTPGQGLQFLFEYFSETQRNKGNFPGRFSGRQFSNSRSEMNVSTLELGDSALYLCASSLGTTGGSQPQHFGDGTRLSIL.

V usage is TRBV9 and J usage is TRBJ1-2; no firm D call. This CDR3 comprises 15 residues. V lost 7 bases and J lost 8, with 24 bases in between. Germline assignment: CDR1 SGDLS and CDR2 YYNGEE. CDR3 DNA: TGTGCCAGCTCCCGTGAGGGATCGCTAGAAATGGGCTACACCTTC. It translates to CASSREGSLEMGYTF.

The J gene is TRBJ2-3, the V gene TRBV3-1 (or the pseudogene TRBV3-2); D is possibly TRBD2 (6 bases). V lost 0 bases and J lost 0, with 10 bases in between. The CDR3 consists of 16 residues. CDR1 and CDR2 (germline): LGHDT, YNNKEL (reference sequence). The CDR3 loop reads CASSQEGGTSTDTQYF. The CDR3 nucleotides are TGTGCCAGCAGCCAAGAGGGGGGTACTAGCACAGATACGCAGTATTTT.

The chain recombines TRBV5-4 with TRBJ1-5; TRBD1 is a possible D gene (5 bases). Per the germline V gene, CDR1 is SGHNT and CDR2 is YYREEE (reference sequence). This CDR3 contains 13 residues. V shed 4 bases and J shed 6 bases, with 11 bases lying between them. CDR3: CASSPFGGQPQHF. DNA of the CDR3: TGTGCCAGCAGCCCGTTCGGGGGTCAGCCCCAGCATTTT. The variable domain in full, completed from reference TRBV5-4 and TRBJ1-5, reads ETGVTQSPTHLIKTRGQQVTLRCSSQSGHNTVSWYQQALGQGPQFIFQYYREEENGRGNFPPRFSGLQFPNYSSELNVNALELDDSALYLCASSPFGGQPQHFGDGTRLSIL.

This chain uses TRBV27 with TRBJ2-7, with a weak D call TRBD1 (6 bases). Looked up from germline, CDR1 is MNHEY and CDR2 is SMNVEV (reference sequence). The CDR3 has 12 residues. Trimming took off 6 bases at V and 3 bases at J, with 9 bases between the two ends. The CDR3 DNA reads TGTGCCAGCAGCGGGACACTCTACGAGCAGTACTTC. Its translation: CASSGTLYEQYF.